The 16 T cell receptor beta chains reported below all come from one sample, sequenced in a study of regulatory T cells in long-lasting Graves disease (dated by TCRdb to 2020 to 2022). The time point label for this specimen denotes: newly diagnosed GD, antithyroid drugs for less than 3 months. RNA was extracted from PBMCs in TRIzol for both TCR sequencing and RNA sequencing. The library was made by multiplex PCR. TCRdb lists the instrument as Illumina HiSeq 4000. iRepertoire HTBI primers and Arm-PCR amplification of CDR3 regions were used to construct TCR beta libraries. The public reads were reanalyzed by TCRdb: fastp trimming at Q25, MiXCR alignment, in-frame beta chains only. CDR3 protein sequences are deduplicated, and each keeps its most common genes and DNA. The sample table lists 300,000 to 400,000 distinct CDR3 sequences, over 15% of them with a count of one. Approximately 35% of the sample lies in the top ten.

The starting material was peripheral blood mononuclear cells (PBMCs), obtained at new diagnosis, from a patient treated with antithyroid drugs. These receptor sequences come from a female donor with Graves disease.

This clonotype was found many times. The V gene is TRBV6-1, the J gene TRBJ2-7; weak D call: TRBD1 (6 bases). CDR1 is MNHNS, CDR2 SASEGT, per germline. The CDR3 runs to 15 residues. The V end lost 5 bases, the J end lost 2 bases, and 16 bases lay between the germline ends. The CDR3 loop reads CASSQEDSGTYEQYF. The DNA of the CDR3 is TGTGCCAGCAGTCAAGAGGACAGTGGGACCTACGAGCAGTACTTC.

About this clonotype: A much larger clone lies one base from this, so it may be a read error. V gene TRBV25-1 combines with J gene TRBJ2-5, with 8 nucleotides matching TRBD2. The J call could be wrong; TRBJ2-1 is a better fit for the DNA end. The CDR3 covers 16 residues. CDR1 is MGHDK and CDR2 is SYGVNS in the germline V gene. CDR3 protein: CASSGDRTSGINEQFF. CDR3 coding DNA: TGTGCCAGCAGTGGAGATAGAACTAGCGGAATCAATGAGCAGTTCTTC.

Many counts were recorded for this clonotype. The V call is TRBV2, the J call TRBJ1-1; TRBD1 might be the D (5 bases). Germline V gene data show CDR1 as SNHLY and CDR2 as FYNNEI. The CDR3 spans 12 residues. V was shortened by 6 bases and J by 6 bases, with 11 bases between the two germline ends. The CDR3 nucleotides read TGTGCCAGCAGCCTCAGGGTCGCTGAAGCTTTCTTT. Translated: CASSLRVAEAFF.

This clonotype showed up many times. The rearrangement links TRBV6-1 to TRBJ1-2, with 8 bases lining up with TRBD1. From germline, CDR1 is MNHNS and CDR2 SASEGT. Germline trimming cut 7 bases from V and 6 bases from J; bases unmatched to any gene: 7. The CDR3 has 13 amino acids. The DNA of the CDR3 is TGTGCCAGCAAATTAGGACAGGGCGATGGCTACACCTTC. It yields the protein CASKLGQGDGYTF.

This chain joins TRBV12-3 or TRBV12-4 and TRBJ2-3; D unclear. This CDR3 region has 15 residues. V was cut by 5 bases and J by 0 bases, with 12 bases left in between. The CDR3 protein is CASSHWTESTDTQYF. The CDR3 bases are TGTGCCAGCAGTCACTGGACGGAGAGCACAGATACGCAGTATTTT.

This clonotype was seen at least ten times. This chain connects TRBV11-3 to TRBJ1-1; 9 positions agree with TRBD1. V gave up 2 bases and J gave up 11 bases; unmatched junction bases: 9. Germline assignment: CDR1 SGHNT and CDR2 YENEEA. The CDR3 has 14 residues. This CDR3 is CASSLSGTGYLAFF. The CDR3 DNA sequence: TGTGCCAGCAGCTTATCCGGGACAGGGTATTTGGCTTTCTTT.

Written as DNA, the CDR3 is TGCGCCAGCAGCAGGACAGGGGGCAAGGGAGCTTTCTTT. Residues: CASSRTGGKGAFF. V gene TRBV5-1 combines with J gene TRBJ1-1, with 11 bases lining up with TRBD1. V lost 4 bases, J lost 10 bases, and 6 bases stayed unmatched. Germline V gene lookup returns CDR1 SGHRS and CDR2 YFSETQ. CDR3 length equals 13 residues.

V gene TRBV30 combines with J gene TRBJ2-7; D not resolved. This CDR3 region has 13 residues. Trimming shortened V by 0 bases and J by 9 bases, and 15 bases separated the two germline ends. From germline, CDR1 is GTSNPN and CDR2 SVGIG (reference sequence). Here the CDR3 DNA reads TGTGCCTGGAGTGTGCTGGGTCCTGGGTCGCAGTACTTC. It translates to CAWSVLGPGSQYF.

This clonotype appeared a few times. The chain employs TRBV3-1 and TRBJ2-7, with 16 bases that match TRBD2. CDR1 is LGHDT and CDR2 is YNNKEL in the germline V gene (reference sequence). J gave up 1 base and V 3 bases, and 3 bases lay outside the gene matches. CDR3 length: 17 amino acids. The CDR3 DNA follows: TGTGCCAGCAGCCAGGGACTAGCGGGAGGGAGATCCTACGAGCAGTACTTC. Amino acids: CASSQGLAGGRSYEQYF.

This clonotype was observed at least ten times. J is TRBJ1-1 and V is TRBV6-2 or TRBV6-3; TRBD1 agrees at 7 bases. The germline V gene has CDR1 MNHEY and CDR2 SVGEGT. The V segment lost 2 bases and the J segment 3 bases; nucleotides outside the gene matches: 9. This CDR3 contains 16 residues. The CDR3 DNA is TGTGCCAGCAGTTACCCCTGGACAGGCTGGTACACTGAAGCTTTCTTT. Residues: CASSYPWTGWYTEAFF.

The chain employs TRBV5-1 and TRBJ2-1, with 12 bases matching TRBD2. Germline values: CDR1 SGHRS, CDR2 YFSETQ. V shed 3 bases, J shed 7 bases, and the junction held 5 bases outside the gene matches. This CDR3 has 15 amino acids. CDR3 amino acids: CASSSGTSGLNEQFF. The CDR3 DNA follows: TGCGCCAGCAGCTCCGGGACTAGCGGGTTGAATGAGCAGTTCTTC.

This clonotype was seen a few times. This chain joins TRBV5-1 and TRBJ1-1; 7 bases are shared with TRBD1. Losses at the gene ends were 2 bases for V and 1 base for J; bases not matched to a gene: 8. There are 16 residues in the CDR3. CDR1 is SGHRS, CDR2 YFSETQ, per germline. CDR3 in amino acids: CASSLPPTGKNTEAFF. The CDR3 coding sequence is TGCGCCAGCAGCTTACCCCCGACAGGGAAGAACACTGAAGCTTTCTTT.

The chain carries TRBV2 and TRBJ2-2; D possibly corresponds to TRBD1 (6 bases). Per germline, CDR1 SNHLY and CDR2 FYNNEI. CDR3 length equals 15 residues. V was clipped by 6 bases and J by 3 bases, with 14 bases between them. The DNA for the CDR3 is TGTGCCAGCAGGAGGGGGAGTCGCGACACCGGGGAGCTGTTTTTT. Translated: CASRRGSRDTGELFF.

The sample holds many counts of this clonotype. The chain joins TRBV6-1 to TRBJ1-6; no firm D call. The germline gives CDR1 MNHNS, CDR2 SASEGT. This CDR3 is 14 amino acids long. The V and J ends lost 0 bases and 6 bases respectively, with 6 bases between them. CDR3 residues: CASSEAAGNSPLHF. The CDR3 nucleotides are TGTGCCAGCAGTGAAGCTGCGGGTAATTCACCCCTCCACTTT.

This clonotype was detected ten times or more. V gene TRBV24-1 combines with J gene TRBJ2-1; 10 bases align to TRBD2. Germline V gene data show CDR1 as KGHDR and CDR2 as SFDVKD. CDR3 length: 15 amino acids. J lost 6 bases, V lost 4 bases, and 5 bases had no gene match. The CDR3 sequence: CATSDLTSGTNEQFF. CDR3 sequence (DNA): TGTGCCACCAGTGACCTAACTAGCGGGACCAATGAGCAGTTCTTC.

In its sample, this clonotype was seen a few times. The CDR3 nucleotides read TGTGCCAGCAGTTTAGCTAACAGGGGAAACACTGAAGCTTTCTTT. This translates into CASSLANRGNTEAFF. The V call is TRBV27, the J call TRBJ1-1, with 7 bases lining up with TRBD1. This CDR3 has 15 residues. The J segment lost 2 bases and the V segment lost 2 bases, leaving 5 bases of the junction unmatched. The germline V gene has CDR1 MNHEY and CDR2 SMNVEV (reference sequence).